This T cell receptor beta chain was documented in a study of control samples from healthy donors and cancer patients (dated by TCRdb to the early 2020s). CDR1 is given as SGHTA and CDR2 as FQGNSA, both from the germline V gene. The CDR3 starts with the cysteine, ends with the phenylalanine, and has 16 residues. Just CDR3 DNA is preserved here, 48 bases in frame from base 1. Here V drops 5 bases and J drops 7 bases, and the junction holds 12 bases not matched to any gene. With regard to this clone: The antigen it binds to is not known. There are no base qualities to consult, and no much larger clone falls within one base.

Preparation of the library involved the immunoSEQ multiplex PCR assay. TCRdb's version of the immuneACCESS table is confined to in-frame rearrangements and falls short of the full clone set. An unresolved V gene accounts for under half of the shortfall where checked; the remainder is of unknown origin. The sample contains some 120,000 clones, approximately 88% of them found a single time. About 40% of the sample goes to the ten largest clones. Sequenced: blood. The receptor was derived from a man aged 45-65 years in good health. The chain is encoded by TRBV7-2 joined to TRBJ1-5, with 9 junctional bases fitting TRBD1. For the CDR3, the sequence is CASSLRQGGVEQPQHF. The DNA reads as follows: TGTGCCAGCAGCCTCCGACAGGGGGGAGTAGAACAGCCCCAGCATTTT.